This entry is about one T cell receptor beta chain. Its antigen is unidentified. RNA transcripts served as the template for amplifying TCR beta CDR3 regions. The primer set for the first-round RT-PCR of the TCR CDR3 was HTBI. TCRdb redid the calling of the multiplex PCR reads with MiXCR, one entry per CDR3 protein. In the table there are hundreds of thousands of distinct CDR3 sequences, approximately 13% of which are singletons. The record originates from a study of T cells in Graves' hyperthyroidism and ophthalmopathy. From germline, CDR1 is SGHTA and CDR2 FQGNSA. With V trimmed by 3 bases and J by 6 bases, 5 bases remained unmatched. The CDR3 runs to 15 residues. Study-level findings and limits: Researchers report that a 13 V-J model separated ophthalmopathy from stable hyperthyroidism.

This chain uses TRBV7-2 with TRBJ1-1; 12 bases match TRBD1. The sequence was collected from a woman between 18 and 29 years old with Graves' hyperthyroidism. The specimen was blood. The CDR3 region has the DNA TGTGCCAGCAGCTTGGGGACAGGGGGCGAGGCTGAAGCTTTCTTT. It is translated as CASSLGTGGEAEAFF.